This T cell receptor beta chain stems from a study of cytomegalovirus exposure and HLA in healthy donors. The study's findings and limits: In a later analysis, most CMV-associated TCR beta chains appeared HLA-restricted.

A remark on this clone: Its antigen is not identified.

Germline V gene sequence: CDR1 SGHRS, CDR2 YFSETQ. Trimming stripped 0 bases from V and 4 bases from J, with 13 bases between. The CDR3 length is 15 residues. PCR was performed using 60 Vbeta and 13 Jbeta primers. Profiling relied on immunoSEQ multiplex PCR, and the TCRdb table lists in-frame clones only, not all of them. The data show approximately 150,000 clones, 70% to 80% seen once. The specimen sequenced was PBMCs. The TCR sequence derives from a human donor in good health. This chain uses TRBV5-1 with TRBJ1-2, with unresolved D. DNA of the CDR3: TGCGCCAGCAGCTTGGATTCCCAGGTCTCCTATGGCTACACCTTC. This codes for CASSLDSQVSYGYTF. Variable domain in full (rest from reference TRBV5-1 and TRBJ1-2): KAGVTQTPRYLIKTRGQQVTLSCSPISGHRSVSWYQQTPGQGLQFLFEYFSETQRNKGNFPGRFSGRQFSNSRSEMNVSTLELGDSALYLCASSLDSQVSYGYTFGSGTRLTVV.